What follows are 14 T cell receptor beta chains derived from one specimen sequenced in a study of blood T cells in healthy people across ages. The use of a sample-barcoded 5' primer and a J-beta primer mix characterized a second PCR of about 7 to 12 cycles. In TCRdb, the 5' RACE reads were re-called with MiXCR into one record per CDR3 protein. Among around 500,000 distinct CDR3 sequences listed, roughly 43% were seen once. Specimen: blood. Every receptor here comes from a man older than 75 in good health.

The J gene is TRBJ1-1, the V gene TRBV9; D is possibly TRBD1 (6 bases). There are 14 residues in the CDR3. The germline V and J ends were trimmed by 3 bases and 4 bases, with 13 bases remaining between them. Germline assignment: CDR1 SGDLS and CDR2 YYNGEE. The CDR3 sequence: CASSGGGGGTEAFF. CDR3 DNA: TGTGCCAGCAGCGGGGGAGGAGGGGGCACTGAAGCTTTCTTT.

This chain connects TRBV6-2 or TRBV6-3 to TRBJ2-5, with 9 nucleotides matching TRBD2. V was pared by 0 bases and J by 1 base, with 6 bases of the junction left unmatched. CDR3 length equals 17 residues. The germline CDR1 and CDR2 sequences are MNHEY and SVGEGT. In nucleotides, the CDR3 is TGTGCCAGCAGTTACTCGAGGAGCGGGAGGTCCCAAGAGACCCAGTACTTC. Protein: CASSYSRSGRSQETQYF.

The rearrangement uses TRBV5-1 and TRBJ2-3, with D possibly TRBD2 on 6 matching bases. The CDR3 length is 14 residues. Trimming removed 3 bases from V and 6 bases from J, with 14 bases in between. Germline V gene sequence: CDR1 SGHRS, CDR2 YFSETQ. The CDR3 region is CASSSRAGQDTQYF. The CDR3 nucleotides read TGCGCCAGCAGCTCACGAGCGGGTCAGGATACGCAGTATTTT.

This clonotype has just a few counts. The chain links TRBV9 to TRBJ1-2; 8 nucleotides line up with TRBD1. Germline lookup yields CDR1 SGDLS and CDR2 YYNGEE. V shed 0 bases and J 8 bases; nucleotides not matched to a gene: 12. The length of the CDR3 is 16 residues. In DNA form, the CDR3 reads TGTGCCAGCAGCGTAGGCGGGACAGGTCAACTTCAGGGCTACACCTTC. It translates to CASSVGGTGQLQGYTF.

Of note for this clonotype: A junction end diverges from the germline sequence, so it may reflect a read error. The rearrangement joins TRBV29-1 to TRBJ2-1; 8 nucleotides match TRBD2. The CDR3 contains 12 residues. CDR1 is SQVTM, CDR2 ANQGSEA, per germline. The CDR3 sequence: CSVEAGDGEQFF. The CDR3 DNA sequence: TGCAGCGTAGAAGCGGGAGACGGTGAGCAGTTCTTC.

CDR3 protein: CASSEGIGGLEQYF. The CDR3 bases are TGCGCCAGCAGTGAGGGCATCGGAGGGCTCGAGCAGTACTTC. The chain links TRBV10-2 to TRBJ2-4, with D tentatively TRBD2 (6 bases). The J call is doubtful: the DNA matches TRBJ2-7 better. The CDR3 length is 14 residues. From germline, CDR1 is WSHSY and CDR2 SAAADI.

The rearrangement joins TRBV20-1 to TRBJ2-2; the D gene is possibly TRBD2 (7 bases). The CDR3 extends over 15 amino acids. Looked up from germline, CDR1 is DFQATT and CDR2 is SNEGSKA (reference sequence). V gave up 2 bases and J gave up 4 bases, with 14 bases separating them. The chain's CDR3 is CSARRGARGTGELFF. The CDR3 bases are TGCAGTGCTAGACGGGGGGCGCGAGGCACCGGGGAGCTGTTTTTT.

This clonotype was observed a handful of times. V is TRBV11-1 and J is TRBJ2-5; maybe TRBD2 (5 bases). The CDR3 consists of 15 residues. CDR1 and CDR2 (germline): SGHAT, FQDESV (reference sequence). V was cut by 2 bases and J by 1 base, with 11 bases left in between. CDR3 protein: CASSLQRIPQETQYF. The CDR3, as DNA: TGTGCCAGCAGCTTACAGCGGATCCCCCAAGAGACCCAGTACTTC.

In its sample, this clonotype was seen a few times. CDR3 loop: CASSRLGTTEAFF. For the CDR3, the DNA is TGTGCCAGCAGCCGATTGGGGACCACTGAAGCTTTCTTT. The rearrangement uses TRBV7-2 and TRBJ1-1; possibly TRBD1 for D (5 bases). The CDR3 is 13 residues long. Germline-derived CDR1 and CDR2 are SGHTA and FQGNSA. Trimming took 5 bases from V and 4 from J, leaving 11 bases between them.

This clonotype appeared a few times. The chain links TRBV6-5 to TRBJ1-6, with TRBD1 identical over 7 bases. This CDR3 is built from 15 residues. Germline assignment: CDR1 MNHEY and CDR2 SVGAGI. V shed 7 bases and J 8 bases; nucleotides not matched to a gene: 11. In nucleotides, the CDR3 is TGTGCCAGCAATAAGACAGGGAGGAACCATTCACCCCTCCACTTT. Translating gives CASNKTGRNHSPLHF.

This clonotype was detected only a few times. The rearrangement uses TRBV20-1 and TRBJ2-1; 7 nucleotides align to TRBD2. V lost 2 bases, J lost 3 bases, and 7 bases stayed unmatched. Germline CDR1 DFQATT, CDR2 SNEGSKA (reference sequence). The CDR3 runs to 15 residues. The CDR3 DNA sequence: TGCAGTGCTAGACACTCGGGCGGGAGCTACAATGAGCAGTTCTTC. Translated, it gives CSARHSGGSYNEQFF.

This clonotype appeared a single time. This chain links TRBV27 with TRBJ2-4; 10 nucleotides agree with TRBD2. Judging by the DNA end, TRBJ2-7 fits better; the J call may be wrong. Germline V CDR1 and CDR2: MNHEY, SMNVEV (reference sequence). This CDR3 is 15 amino acids long. The CDR3 sequence is CASSFLASGRGEQYF. CDR3 nucleotides: TGTGCCAGCAGTTTTCTAGCTAGCGGGAGAGGCGAGCAGTACTTC.

This clonotype was counted only a few times. V gene TRBV7-2 combines with J gene TRBJ1-1; D gene unclear. The germline V gene has CDR1 SGHTA and CDR2 FQGNSA. Trimming pared 5 bases from V and 4 bases from J, leaving 11 bases between. The CDR3 extends over 13 amino acids. The CDR3 DNA is TGTGCCAGCAGCGCTTCTAGCGGCACTGAAGCTTTCTTT. Translation: CASSASSGTEAFF.

This rearrangement joins TRBV20-1 to TRBJ2-3, with a weak D call TRBD2 (5 bases). This CDR3 is 16 amino acids long. CDR1 and CDR2 (germline): DFQATT, SNEGSKA (reference sequence). V lost 2 bases and J 1 base, leaving 16 bases between the germline ends. CDR3 DNA: TGCAGTGCTAGAACGGGATTAGCGATGGGCACAGATACGCAGTATTTT. Translated: CSARTGLAMGTDTQYF.